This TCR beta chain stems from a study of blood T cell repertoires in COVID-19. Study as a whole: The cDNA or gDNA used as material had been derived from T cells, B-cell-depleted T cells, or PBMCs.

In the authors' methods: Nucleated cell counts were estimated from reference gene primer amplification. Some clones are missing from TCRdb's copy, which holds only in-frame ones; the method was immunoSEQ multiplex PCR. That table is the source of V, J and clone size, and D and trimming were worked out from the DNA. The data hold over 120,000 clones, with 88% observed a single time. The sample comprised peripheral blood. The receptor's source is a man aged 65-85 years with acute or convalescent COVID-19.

In DNA, the CDR3 is TGTGCCAGCAGCGTAGGTGTCTCGACCGGAGCCACTGAAGCTTTCTTT. Translation: CASSVGVSTGATEAFF. The chain uses TRBV9 and TRBJ1-1; D gene unclear. The CDR3 is 16 amino acids. The germline V gene has CDR1 SGDLS and CDR2 YYNGEE. The germline V and J ends were trimmed by 0 bases and 4 bases, with 16 bases remaining between them. Together with reference TRBV9 and TRBJ1-1, the CDR3 gives the full variable domain: DSGVTQTPKHLITATGQRVTLRCSPRSGDLSVYWYQQSLDQGLQFLIQYYNGEERAKGNILERFSAQQFPDLHSELNLSSLELGDSALYFCASSVGVSTGATEAFFGQGTRLTVV.